The 26 T cell receptor beta chains listed next were all sequenced from one sample in a study of cytomegalovirus exposure and HLA in healthy donors. The PCR ran on 60 Vbeta and 13 Jbeta primers. The assay was immunoSEQ multiplex PCR, and TCRdb's table has in-frame clones only and misses some. Of 55,000 to 70,000 clones detected, 80% appear once; the ten largest clones hold roughly 3.9%. Sequencing used PBMCs. These receptors came from a woman aged 40 to 50 in good health and CMV-seronegative.

This rearrangement joins TRBV2 to TRBJ2-5; D gene uncertain. Germline V gene sequence: CDR1 SNHLY, CDR2 FYNNEI. The V gene lost 6 bases and the J gene lost 2 bases, with 4 bases spanning the gap. The CDR3 spans 11 residues. CDR3 amino acids: CASRTQETQYF. CDR3 DNA: TGTGCCAGCAGAACACAAGAGACCCAGTACTTC.

The chain links TRBV7-8 to TRBJ2-7, with 9 nucleotides matching TRBD2. The CDR3 runs 15 residues. Trimming cost V 0 bases and J 6 bases; bases outside gene matches: 6. Germline V gene data show CDR1 as SGHVS and CDR2 as FQNEAQ. CDR3 DNA: TGTGCCAGCAGCTTAGCCGCGCTAGCGGGAACCGAGCAGTACTTC. Its translation is CASSLAALAGTEQYF.

The chain carries TRBV7-3 and TRBJ2-3; 9 bases match TRBD2. J lost 0 bases, V lost 5 bases, and 3 bases had no gene match. Germline V gene data show CDR1 as SGHTA and CDR2 as FQGTGA. The CDR3 is 15 amino acids. As DNA, the CDR3 is TGTGCCAGCAGCGGAGCGGGGGGAAGCACAGATACGCAGTATTTT. This encodes CASSGAGGSTDTQYF. The variable domain in full, completed from reference TRBV7-3 and TRBJ2-3, reads GAGVSQTPSNKVTEKGKYVELRCDPISGHTALYWYRQSLGQGPEFLIYFQGTGAADDSGLPNDRFFAVRPEGSVSTLKIQRTERGDSAVYLCASSGAGGSTDTQYFGPGTRLTVL.

The CDR3 sequence: CASSPGTGDGGYTF. CDR3 DNA sequence: TGTGCCAGCAGCCCCGGGACAGGGGATGGGGGCTACACCTTC. V is TRBV7-2 and J is TRBJ1-2; 10 bases are a match to TRBD1. The CDR3 consists of 14 residues. Germline loops: CDR1 SGHTA, CDR2 FQGNSA. V was pared by 5 bases and J by 8 bases, with 8 bases of the junction left unmatched.

This chain joins TRBV5-4 and TRBJ2-1; 7 bases match TRBD1. Losses at the gene ends were 3 bases for V and 5 bases for J; bases not matched to a gene: 8. The CDR3 sequence is 15 residues long. Germline V gene lookup returns CDR1 SGHNT and CDR2 YYREEE (reference sequence). Written as DNA, the CDR3 is TGTGCCAGCAGCTGGGGGCGAGGGACAGACAATGAGCAGTTCTTC. The encoded protein is CASSWGRGTDNEQFF.

V is TRBV5-1 and J is TRBJ2-7, with a tentative D call TRBD2 (6 bases). V gave up 0 bases and J gave up 4 bases, with 14 bases separating them. This CDR3 is built from 15 residues. Per the germline V gene, CDR1 is SGHRS and CDR2 is YFSETQ. This CDR3 is CASSLVPGASYEQYF. The CDR3 DNA reads TGCGCCAGCAGCTTGGTGCCGGGAGCCAGTTACGAGCAGTACTTC.

The chain is built from TRBV28 and TRBJ2-7; 7 bases are shared with TRBD2. Unmatched junction bases numbered 9, after V lost 4 bases and J lost 3 bases. The germline CDR1 and CDR2 sequences are MDHEN and SYDVKM. The CDR3 loop spans 15 amino acids. The CDR3 here is CASSSLGEGYYEQYF. The CDR3, as DNA: TGTGCCAGCAGTTCACTGGGGGAGGGGTACTACGAGCAGTACTTC.

This rearrangement joins TRBV4-2 to TRBJ2-3; TRBD2 matches at 10 bases. Trimming took 2 bases from V and 2 from J; bases not matched to a gene: 10. The germline gives CDR1 LGHNA, CDR2 YNFKEQ. The CDR3 totals 18 residues. The CDR3 coding sequence is TGTGCCAGCAGCCAACCTTTACTAGCGGGAAGGTCCACAGATACGCAGTATTTT. As protein: CASSQPLLAGRSTDTQYF.

The rearrangement joins TRBV25-1 to TRBJ1-3, with D possibly being TRBD1 (5 bases). CDR1 is MGHDK and CDR2 is SYGVNS in the germline V gene. Trimming removed 2 bases at V and 2 bases at J, with 13 bases between. The CDR3 runs to 16 residues. The CDR3 region is CASSEHGGFAGNTIYF. CDR3 sequence (DNA): TGTGCCAGCAGTGAACACGGGGGTTTCGCTGGAAACACCATATATTTT.

This rearrangement joins TRBV10-1 to TRBJ2-7; D perhaps matches TRBD2 (6 bases). V was trimmed by 2 bases and J by 1 base, leaving 18 bases between them. The germline gives CDR1 WNHNN, CDR2 SYGVQD (reference sequence). This CDR3 comprises 17 residues. For the CDR3, the DNA is TGCGCCAGCAGTGAGACCCCGGGGGTGGTAGGATCCTACGAGCAGTACTTC. It yields the protein CASSETPGVVGSYEQYF.

The rearrangement links TRBV11-2 to TRBJ2-7, with 9 bases lining up with TRBD1. Per germline, CDR1 SGHAT and CDR2 FQNNGV. The CDR3 totals 14 residues. J gave up 4 bases and V 3 bases, and 4 bases lay outside the gene matches. CDR3 in amino acids: CASSFGQGTYEQYF. CDR3 bases: TGTGCCAGCAGCTTTGGACAGGGGACGTACGAGCAGTACTTC.

The V and J genes are TRBV7-2 and TRBJ2-7, with D tentatively TRBD2 (6 bases). Germline lookup yields CDR1 SGHTA and CDR2 FQGNSA. CDR3 size: 15 residues. V gave up 8 bases and J gave up 4 bases, with 21 bases separating them. Here the CDR3 DNA reads TGTGCCAGCTCCCGGGGTGGTAGCGGAGGGTACGAGCAGTACTTC. Protein product: CASSRGGSGGYEQYF.

V usage is TRBV4-1 and J usage is TRBJ2-1; 9 positions match TRBD2. V lost 1 base, J lost 4 bases, and 8 bases stayed unmatched. The CDR3 has 17 residues. The V gene's germline CDR1 is MGHRA and CDR2 YSYEKL. The CDR3, as DNA: TGCGCCAGCAGCCAAGCCAGCCTAGCGGGAAGGTACAATGAGCAGTTCTTC. Translation: CASSQASLAGRYNEQFF.

The chain has TRBV23-1 and TRBJ2-7, with a tentative D call TRBD2 (5 bases). TRBV23-1 is an ORF for which the function is uncertain. Trimming cost V 3 bases and J 0 bases, with 21 bases left between them. The CDR3 is made up of 18 amino acids. This CDR3 reads CASSHSSTVRGSSYEQYF. The CDR3 coding sequence is TGCGCCAGCAGTCATTCCTCTACCGTAAGAGGGAGCTCCTACGAGCAGTACTTC.

This chain links TRBV6-6 with TRBJ1-1; D remains unclear. V lost 6 bases and J lost 5, with 22 bases in between. CDR1 MNHNY and CDR2 SVGAGI come from the germline V gene (reference sequence). The CDR3 loop spans 16 amino acids. The CDR3 spells CASSPRIMAIQTEAFF. The CDR3 region has the DNA TGTGCCAGCAGCCCGCGTATCATGGCGATACAGACTGAAGCTTTCTTT.

The gene calls are TRBV7-6 and TRBJ1-2; no definite D call. V was trimmed by 5 bases and J by 4 bases, leaving 17 bases between them. This CDR3 is 15 amino acids long. Germline CDR1 and CDR2: SGHVS and FNYEAQ. Here the CDR3 DNA reads TGTGCCAGCAGCCAAGGTCGGGGTGGGAGCTATGGCTACACCTTC. It yields the protein CASSQGRGGSYGYTF. Complete variable domain (other parts from reference TRBV7-6 and TRBJ1-2): GAGVSQSPRYKVTKRGQDVALRCDPISGHVSLYWYRQALGQGPEFLTYFNYEAQQDKSGLPNDRFSAERPEGSISTLTIQRTEQRDSAMYRCASSQGRGGSYGYTFGSGTRLTVV.

This clone was seen just once. The rearrangement links TRBV28 to TRBJ2-7, with 10 bases lining up with TRBD2. J lost 2 bases, V lost 8 bases, and 21 bases had no gene match. The CDR3 covers 19 residues. The germline gives CDR1 MDHEN, CDR2 SYDVKM. CDR3 residues: CASQTKKFRGTSAAYEQYF. The CDR3 region has the DNA TGTGCCAGCCAGACCAAAAAATTCCGCGGGACTAGCGCGGCCTACGAGCAGTACTTC.

The V call is TRBV9, the J call TRBJ2-3; a possible D gene is TRBD1 (5 bases). CDR1 and CDR2 from the germline V gene are SGDLS and YYNGEE. The CDR3 totals 14 residues. Trimming removed 3 bases at V and 6 bases at J, with 14 bases between. This CDR3 reads CASSEPLGVDTQYF. The DNA for the CDR3 is TGTGCCAGCAGCGAGCCCCTAGGGGTTGATACGCAGTATTTT.

This clone appeared once. The V gene is TRBV6-6, the J gene TRBJ2-2; 7 nucleotides line up with TRBD2. V was clipped by 0 bases and J by 0 bases; unmatched bases: 1. Germline V gene sequence: CDR1 MNHNY, CDR2 SVGAGI (reference sequence). This CDR3 comprises 16 residues. CDR3 DNA: TGTGCCAGCAGTTACTCACTAGCGTCGAACACCGGGGAGCTGTTTTTT. Translating it yields CASSYSLASNTGELFF.

The chain carries TRBV25-1 and TRBJ2-5, with 8 bases fitting TRBD2. The CDR3 is 16 residues long. V lost 3 bases, J lost 5 bases, and 11 bases stayed unmatched. Germline CDR1 reads MGHDK; CDR2 reads SYGVNS. DNA of the CDR3: TGTGCCAGCAGTGAGGGGGCGCGGGGGGTTCGGGAGACCCAGTACTTC. Amino acid sequence: CASSEGARGVRETQYF.

The V and J genes are TRBV4-2 and TRBJ2-7, with a possible D match to TRBD2 (5 bases). Germline lookup yields CDR1 LGHNA and CDR2 YNFKEQ. Trimming shortened V by 0 bases and J by 1 base, and 13 bases separated the two germline ends. This CDR3 has 16 residues. For the CDR3, the DNA is TGTGCCAGCAGCCAAGATCCGGGAACCGGGTCCTACGAGCAGTACTTC. This codes for CASSQDPGTGSYEQYF.

This sequence joins TRBV6-5 and TRBJ2-7; D is ambiguous. Germline V lookup: CDR1 MNHEY, CDR2 SVGAGI. This CDR3 spans 14 amino acids. With 2 bases removed from V and 0 bases from J, the gap between germline ends came to 8 bases. The CDR3 reads CASSYQRYSYEQYF. As DNA, the CDR3 is TGTGCCAGCAGTTACCAGCGTTACTCCTACGAGCAGTACTTC.

The genes are TRBV6-6 and TRBJ2-5; TRBD2 is a possible D gene (6 bases). Germline CDR1 and CDR2: MNHNY and SVGAGI (reference sequence). This CDR3 has 13 residues. The V gene lost 6 bases and the J gene lost 7 bases, with 15 bases spanning the gap. In nucleotides, the CDR3 is TGTGCCAGCAGCCTACACGGGAGAGGGACCCAGTACTTC. Its protein is CASSLHGRGTQYF.

This clone has more than one count but fewer than ten. The rearrangement joins TRBV5-4 to TRBJ2-7; TRBD2 agrees at 10 bases. Germline lookup yields CDR1 SGHNT and CDR2 YYREEE (reference sequence). The junction had 5 bases not matched to a gene; V was cut back by 7 bases and J by 4 bases. The CDR3 is made up of 13 amino acids. In DNA, the CDR3 is TGTGCCAGCCAGCGGGAGGGCCCGTACGAGCAGTACTTC. It is translated as CASQREGPYEQYF.

This clone is classed as large. J is TRBJ2-2 and V is TRBV28, with D perhaps matching TRBD2 (5 bases). From germline, CDR1 is MDHEN and CDR2 SYDVKM. V dropped 3 bases and J dropped 1 base, with 12 bases sitting between them. CDR3 length: 16 amino acids. The chain's CDR3 is CASSFTDYLNTGELFF. Here the CDR3 DNA reads TGTGCCAGCAGTTTTACAGACTATTTGAACACCGGGGAGCTGTTTTTT.

This rearrangement joins TRBV7-3 to TRBJ2-1; no firm D call. Germline V lookup: CDR1 SGHTA, CDR2 FQGTGA. The V gene lost 6 bases and the J gene lost 2 bases, with 14 bases spanning the gap. This CDR3 has 15 residues. CDR3 in amino acids: CASSSSEGAYNEQFF. The DNA for the CDR3 is TGTGCCAGCAGTTCCAGCGAAGGAGCCTACAATGAGCAGTTCTTC.